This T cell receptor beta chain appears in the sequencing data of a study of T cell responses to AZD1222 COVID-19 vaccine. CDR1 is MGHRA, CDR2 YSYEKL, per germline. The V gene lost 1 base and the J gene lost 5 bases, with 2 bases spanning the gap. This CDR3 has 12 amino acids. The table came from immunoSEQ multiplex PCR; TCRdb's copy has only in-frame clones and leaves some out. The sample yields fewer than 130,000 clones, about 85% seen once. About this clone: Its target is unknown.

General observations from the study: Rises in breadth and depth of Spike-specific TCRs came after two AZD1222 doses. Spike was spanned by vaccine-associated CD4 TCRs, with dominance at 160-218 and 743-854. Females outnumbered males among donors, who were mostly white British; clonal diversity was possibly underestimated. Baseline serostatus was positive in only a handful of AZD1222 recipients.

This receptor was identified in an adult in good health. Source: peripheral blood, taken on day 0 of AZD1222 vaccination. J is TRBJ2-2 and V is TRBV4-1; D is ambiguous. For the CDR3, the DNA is TGCGCCAGCAGCCAAGGGACCGGGGAGCTGTTTTTT. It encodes CASSQGTGELFF.